These 16 T cell receptor beta chains share one sample of origin, sequenced in a study of blood T cell repertoires in COVID-19. Clones were read by immunoSEQ multiplex PCR, and TCRdb kept only the in-frame ones, dropping some. The sample holds approximately 100,000 clones, about four fifths seen once. Sequenced: peripheral blood. The receptors were sampled from a human donor in a cohort sampled during active COVID-19.

The V call is TRBV7-2, the J call TRBJ2-7; maybe TRBD1 (5 bases). Per the germline V gene, CDR1 is SGHTA and CDR2 is FQGNSA. Deletions cut 1 base from V and 0 bases from J, with 13 bases between. There are 16 residues in the CDR3. The CDR3 loop reads CASSLGAGPNSYEQYF. The CDR3 nucleotides are TGTGCCAGCAGCTTAGGTGCAGGGCCGAACTCCTACGAGCAGTACTTC.

V is TRBV15 and J is TRBJ1-1; the D is unclear. Trimming stripped 3 bases from V and 5 bases from J, with 13 bases between. The CDR3 runs 14 residues. The germline CDR1 and CDR2 sequences are LNHNV and YYDKDF (reference sequence). CDR3 nucleotides: TGTGCCACCAGCAGTACCCGGGGAGGGACTGAAGCTTTCTTT. It yields the protein CATSSTRGGTEAFF.

The rearrangement joins TRBV18 to TRBJ2-7, with TRBD2 matching 11 bases. Per germline, CDR1 KGHSH and CDR2 LQKENI. The V gene end was trimmed by 4 bases and the J gene end by 1 base; junction bases not matched to a gene: 3. There are 15 residues in the CDR3. CDR3 amino acids: CASSLGLADSYEQYF. DNA of the CDR3: TGTGCCAGCTCACTGGGACTAGCGGATTCCTACGAGCAGTACTTC.

The chain recombines TRBV5-4 with TRBJ2-5, with 10 bases fitting TRBD2. The CDR3 contains 15 residues. From germline, CDR1 is SGHNT and CDR2 YYREEE (reference sequence). V lost 2 bases to trimming and J lost 2 bases; unmatched junction nucleotides: 3. In DNA, the CDR3 is TGTGCCAGCAGCTTACCTAGCGGGAGACAAGAGACCCAGTACTTC. It translates to CASSLPSGRQETQYF.

In this sample, this clone turned up once. The chain links TRBV4-3 to TRBJ2-6, with D uncertain. Trimming cost V 1 base and J 0 bases, with 4 bases left between them. The CDR3 extends over 15 amino acids. Germline assignment: CDR1 LGHNA and CDR2 YSLEER. The CDR3 spells CASSQGHSGANVLTF. DNA for the CDR3: TGCGCCAGCAGCCAAGGTCACTCTGGGGCCAACGTCCTGACTTTC.

This chain links TRBV9 with TRBJ2-2, with TRBD1 as a possible D gene (5 bases). Germline CDR1 SGDLS, CDR2 YYNGEE. V was pared by 4 bases and J by 0 bases, with 16 bases between. This CDR3 region has 17 residues. CDR3 coding DNA: TGTGCCAGCAGCCGATGGACATCGGCAACGAACACCGGGGAGCTGTTTTTT. It encodes CASSRWTSATNTGELFF.

The chain combines TRBV19 with TRBJ2-7; perhaps TRBD2 as D (5 bases). V was trimmed by 3 bases and J by 2 bases, leaving 14 bases between them. Germline V CDR1 and CDR2: LNHDA, SQIVND (reference sequence). CDR3 size: 15 residues. The CDR3 region is CASSIPGRSPYEQYF. The DNA of the CDR3 is TGTGCCAGTAGTATTCCGGGGAGATCCCCCTACGAGCAGTACTTC.

A single count supports this clone. V is TRBV6-2 or TRBV6-3 and J is TRBJ2-7; D remains unclear. This CDR3 region has 11 residues. Germline V gene data show CDR1 as MNHEY and CDR2 as SVGEGT. The V end was cut by 6 bases, the J end by 7 bases, with 10 bases between. The CDR3 coding sequence is TGTGCCAGCAGCCCGCGGATGGAGCAGTACTTC. Protein: CASSPRMEQYF.

The chain joins TRBV4-1 to TRBJ2-5, with D perhaps TRBD2 (5 bases). Germline loops: CDR1 MGHRA, CDR2 YSYEKL. Trimming cost V 2 bases and J 7 bases, with 20 bases left between them. The CDR3 length is 16 residues. The CDR3 is CASSQKGSREGWTQYF. The CDR3, as DNA: TGCGCCAGCAGCCAAAAAGGAAGCAGAGAGGGATGGACCCAGTACTTC.

J is TRBJ1-1 and V is TRBV4-2; D gene unclear. Germline CDR1 LGHNA, CDR2 YNFKEQ. V shed 0 bases and J shed 1 base, with 6 bases lying between them. The CDR3 runs to 14 residues. The CDR3 here is CASSQEAENTEAFF. The CDR3 DNA follows: TGTGCCAGCAGCCAAGAGGCGGAGAACACTGAAGCTTTCTTT.

The chain joins TRBV3-1 (or the pseudogene TRBV3-2) to TRBJ2-1; TRBD2 is a possible D gene (5 bases). Trimming pared 4 bases from V and 0 bases from J, leaving 7 bases between. The CDR3 covers 14 residues. Germline CDR1 LGHDT, CDR2 YNNKEL (reference sequence). CDR3 in DNA: TGTGCCAGCAGCCTAGCGAGCTCCTACAATGAGCAGTTCTTC. This gives the protein CASSLASSYNEQFF.

The CDR3 bases are TGTGCCAGTAGTAGAGGGCTTAACTATGGCTACACCTTC. Its translation: CASSRGLNYGYTF. The chain uses TRBV19 and TRBJ1-2; D gene ambiguous. The CDR3 is made up of 13 amino acids. Per germline, CDR1 LNHDA and CDR2 SQIVND (reference sequence). V lost 4 bases to trimming and J lost 1 base, with 7 bases between them.

This clone appeared once. The CDR3 reads CASSYAAEAFF. The CDR3 nucleotides read TGTGCCAGCAGTTACGCGGCTGAAGCTTTCTTT. The chain uses TRBV6-6 and TRBJ1-1; D uncertain. Germline V gives CDR1 MNHNY, CDR2 SVGAGI (reference sequence). The ends were cut back, 2 bases at V and 6 bases at J, with 4 bases in the middle. The CDR3 spans 11 residues.

V usage is TRBV7-3 and J usage is TRBJ2-1, with D tentatively TRBD2 (7 bases). Germline V gene lookup returns CDR1 SGHTA and CDR2 FQGTGA. V lost 5 bases, J lost 8 bases, and 19 bases lay in between. The CDR3 spans 15 residues. The CDR3 nucleotides are TGTGCCAGCAGCCCATTCCAGGGGAGGGTTGATGAGCAGTTCTTC. Protein sequence: CASSPFQGRVDEQFF.

V is TRBV19 and J is TRBJ1-2; TRBD1 aligns across 9 bases. The CDR3 sequence is 13 residues long. J lost 6 bases, V lost 5 bases, and 4 bases had no gene match. The germline gives CDR1 LNHDA, CDR2 SQIVND (reference sequence). The CDR3 region has the DNA TGTGCCAGTAGTGCCCGACAGGGGGATGGCTACACCTTC. It yields the protein CASSARQGDGYTF.

The genes are TRBV10-3 and TRBJ1-5; TRBD1 matches 9 bases. The germline gives CDR1 ENHRY, CDR2 SYGVKD. Trimming at V came to 0 bases and at J to 4 bases, leaving 1 base not matched to a gene. The CDR3 length is 15 residues. The CDR3 sequence is CAISESDRGNQPQHF. CDR3 bases: TGTGCCATCAGTGAGTCGGACAGGGGTAATCAGCCCCAGCATTTT.